The 13 T cell receptor beta chains below all came from one sample that was sequenced in a study of cytomegalovirus exposure and HLA in healthy donors. The PCR used 60 Vbeta and 13 Jbeta primers. This table comes from immunoSEQ multiplex PCR, and its TCRdb copy is limited to in-frame clones, with some not included. Here the sample spans about 160,000 clones, 80% being singletons. Material for sequencing was PBMCs. The receptor source for this set is a man aged 18 to 30 in good health and CMV-seropositive.

The chain employs TRBV28 and TRBJ2-3, with a tentative D call TRBD2 (5 bases). Germline V lookup: CDR1 MDHEN, CDR2 SYDVKM. The CDR3 is 14 residues long. V was cut by 2 bases and J by 4 bases, with 10 bases left in between. The CDR3 is CASSLARSADTQYF. CDR3 nucleotides: TGTGCCAGCAGTTTAGCCCGTAGCGCAGATACGCAGTATTTT. Combining the CDR3 with reference TRBV28 and TRBJ2-3 gives the whole variable domain DVKVTQSSRYLVKRTGEKVFLECVQDMDHENMFWYRQDPGLGLRLIYFSYDVKMKEKGDIPEGYSVSREKKERFSLILESASTNQTSMYLCASSLARSADTQYFGPGTRLTVL.

The rearrangement links TRBV10-1 to TRBJ1-1; perhaps TRBD1 as D (6 bases). Germline CDR1 and CDR2: WNHNN and SYGVQD (reference sequence). V was pared by 3 bases and J by 0 bases, with 8 bases between. The length of the CDR3 is 14 residues. The CDR3 loop is CASSDGGLNTEAFF. The CDR3 nucleotides read TGCGCCAGCAGTGACGGGGGGCTGAACACTGAAGCTTTCTTT.

The chain has TRBV6-1 and TRBJ1-5; 9 bases map to TRBD1. Germline-derived CDR1 and CDR2 are MNHNS and SASEGT. The CDR3 loop spans 15 amino acids. The ends lost 1 base at V and 6 bases at J; junction bases unmatched: 4. CDR3 amino acids: CASSEGTTGGQPQHF. Here the CDR3 DNA reads TGTGCCAGCAGTGAAGGAACGACAGGGGGTCAGCCCCAGCATTTT.

The V and J genes are TRBV7-9 and TRBJ1-2; D may be TRBD1 (5 bases). The CDR3 has 17 residues. With 1 base removed from V and 0 bases from J, the gap between germline ends came to 15 bases. Germline loops: CDR1 SEHNR, CDR2 FQNEAQ (reference sequence). This CDR3 is CASSLGAAGVTNYGYTF. In nucleotides, the CDR3 is TGTGCCAGCAGCTTAGGGGCCGCGGGGGTAACTAACTATGGCTACACCTTC.

The chain links TRBV4-1 to TRBJ1-1; TRBD1 aligns across 7 bases. The ends lost 4 bases at V and 1 base at J; junction bases unmatched: 6. CDR1 MGHRA and CDR2 YSYEKL come from the germline V gene. The CDR3 has 15 residues. The CDR3 coding sequence is TGCGCCAGCAGCCCCGAGGGACAGTCGAACACTGAAGCTTTCTTT. Residues: CASSPEGQSNTEAFF.

The chain carries TRBV7-2 and TRBJ1-2, with a weak D call TRBD1 (5 bases). The V gene lost 2 bases and the J gene lost 4 bases, with 11 bases spanning the gap. Germline lookup yields CDR1 SGHTA and CDR2 FQGNSA. This CDR3 region has 14 residues. The CDR3 loop reads CASSLRGLSYGYTF. The CDR3 DNA follows: TGTGCCAGCAGCTTACGGGGGTTGAGCTATGGCTACACCTTC.

This sequence joins TRBV18 and TRBJ2-1, with 8 bases identical to TRBD2. CDR1 and CDR2 (germline): KGHSH, LQKENI. V was clipped by 5 bases and J by 6 bases; unmatched bases: 9. This CDR3 is 15 amino acids long. CDR3 region: CASSTGLVGGNEQFF. The DNA for the CDR3 is TGTGCCAGCTCAACGGGACTAGTGGGGGGCAATGAGCAGTTCTTC.

This clone has more than one count but fewer than ten. The chain employs TRBV28 and TRBJ2-5; weak D call: TRBD1 (6 bases). CDR1 and CDR2 (germline): MDHEN, SYDVKM. V was shortened by 4 bases and J by 4 bases, with 13 bases between the two germline ends. The CDR3 sequence is 14 residues long. CDR3 coding DNA: TGTGCCAGCAGTTCAGGACAGCATCGAGAGACCCAGTACTTC. Encoded protein: CASSSGQHRETQYF. Supplemented by reference TRBV28 and TRBJ2-5, the full variable domain reads DVKVTQSSRYLVKRTGEKVFLECVQDMDHENMFWYRQDPGLGLRLIYFSYDVKMKEKGDIPEGYSVSREKKERFSLILESASTNQTSMYLCASSSGQHRETQYFGPGTRLLVL.

The rearrangement uses TRBV18 and TRBJ2-3; 8 positions agree with TRBD1. Germline trimming cut 5 bases from V and 5 bases from J; bases unmatched to any gene: 6. This CDR3 is 14 amino acids long. The germline V gene has CDR1 KGHSH and CDR2 LQKENI. The CDR3 bases are TGTGCCAGCTCAGGACAGGGAGGAGGAGATACGCAGTATTTT. Protein product: CASSGQGGGDTQYF.

The chain joins TRBV6-5 to TRBJ2-2; the D is unclear. The length of the CDR3 is 14 residues. Germline V CDR1 and CDR2: MNHEY, SVGAGI. V lost 6 bases and J 1 base, leaving 9 bases between the germline ends. The CDR3 loop is CASSLFGNTGELFF. The CDR3 region has the DNA TGTGCCAGCAGCCTCTTCGGGAACACCGGGGAGCTGTTTTTT.

The J gene is TRBJ1-1, the V gene TRBV7-8, with D perhaps TRBD1 (5 bases). CDR3 length equals 19 residues. Germline V gene data show CDR1 as SGHVS and CDR2 as FQNEAQ. Trimming shortened V by 5 bases and J by 1 base, and 26 bases separated the two germline ends. CDR3 sequence reads: CASSTRDLIAGGANTEAFF. In DNA form, the CDR3 reads TGTGCCAGCAGCACCCGCGATTTAATAGCCGGGGGTGCGAACACTGAAGCTTTCTTT.

The CDR3 reads CASSLLYRGDESEQYF. The CDR3 nucleotides are TGTGCCAGCAGTTTACTATACAGGGGCGACGAGTCCGAGCAGTACTTC. The chain couples TRBV7-2 to TRBJ2-7; TRBD1 matches 7 bases. The germline CDR1 and CDR2 sequences are SGHTA and FQGNSA. This CDR3 is 16 amino acids long. J lost 6 bases, V lost 6 bases, and 17 bases had no gene match.

Notes on this clone: At one end the junction does not follow the germline gene, possibly because of a read error. The genes are TRBV6-1 and TRBJ2-7, with D maybe TRBD2 (7 bases). The CDR3 spans 12 residues. Per germline, CDR1 MNHNS and CDR2 SASEGT. CDR3 protein: CASSENNRAGEF. The CDR3 bases are TGTGCCAGCAGTGAAAATAACAGGGCGGGGGAATTC.